This T cell receptor beta chain was obtained from a study of blood T cell repertoires in COVID-19. On the study more broadly: PBMCs, B-cell-depleted T cells, or T cells were the source of the cDNA or gDNA that made up the material.

The germline V gene has CDR1 SNHLY and CDR2 FYNNEI. With V trimmed by 8 bases and J by 5 bases, 5 bases remained unmatched. There are 14 residues in the CDR3. In the original processing: Scientists estimated how many nucleated cells there were by amplifying reference gene primers. Profiling relied on immunoSEQ multiplex PCR, and the TCRdb table lists in-frame clones only, not all of them. The V and J calls and clone size were taken over from that table, and D and trimming were inferred from the DNA. This sample has hundreds of thousands of clones, with 75% to 90% found just once. This TCR was recovered from a woman under 30 with acute or convalescent COVID-19. Sequenced: peripheral blood. The gene calls are TRBV2 and TRBJ1-6, with TRBD1 matching 8 bases. The DNA for the CDR3 is TGTGCCAGCGCCACGACAGGGGATAATTCACCCCTCCACTTT. Encoded protein: CASATTGDNSPLHF. Supplemented by reference TRBV2 and TRBJ1-6, the full variable domain reads EPEVTQTPSHQVTQMGQEVILRCVPISNHLYFYWYRQILGQKVEFLVSFYNNEISEKSEIFDDQFSVERPDGSNFTLKIRSTKLEDSAMYFCASATTGDNSPLHFGNGTRLTVT.